The entry below gives a single T cell receptor (beta chain) sequence along with its context. What it binds is not known. The entry originates in a study of beta chain features in type 1 diabetes. This CDR3 contains 14 residues. Trimming left V 0 bases short and J 0 bases short, with 6 bases between. Germline lookup yields CDR1 SGDLS and CDR2 YYNGEE. Broader study findings: Within each of all four CD4+ subsets, Type 1 diabetes patients had TCRB CDR3s that were moderately but significantly shorter.

The investigators reverse transcribed all of the isolated RNA, so they sequenced expressed TCRB transcripts. Using immunoSEQ multiplex PCR, the repertoire was profiled, and TCRdb retains in-frame clones only, with some absent. The table records some 280,000 clones, more than 13% of them present only once. The sequence came from a man aged 25 to 40 with type 1 diabetes. Sequenced input: naive CD4+ T cells from blood. The rearrangement uses TRBV9 and TRBJ1-1; TRBD1 is a possible D gene (5 bases). The CDR3 is CASSVETVNTEAFF. CDR3 DNA: TGTGCCAGCAGCGTAGAGACAGTGAACACTGAAGCTTTCTTT.